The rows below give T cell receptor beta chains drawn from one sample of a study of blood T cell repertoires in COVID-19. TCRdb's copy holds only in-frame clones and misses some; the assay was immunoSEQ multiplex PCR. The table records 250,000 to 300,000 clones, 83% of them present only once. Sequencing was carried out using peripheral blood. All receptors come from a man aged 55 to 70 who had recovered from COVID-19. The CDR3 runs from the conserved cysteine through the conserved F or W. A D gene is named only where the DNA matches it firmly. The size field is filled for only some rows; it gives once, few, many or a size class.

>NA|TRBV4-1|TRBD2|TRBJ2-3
CASSRRLAVTDTQYF
TGCGCCAGCAGCCGCCGGCTAGCGGTCACAGATACGCAGTATTTT
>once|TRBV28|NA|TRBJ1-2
CASRQSLRGYGYTF
TGTGCCAGCCGACAATCCTTAAGGGGTTATGGCTACACCTTC
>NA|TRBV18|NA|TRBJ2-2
CASSPLAPAAGELFF
TGTGCCAGCTCACCTCTAGCGCCGGCAGCCGGGGAGCTGTTTTTT
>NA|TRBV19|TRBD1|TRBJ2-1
CASTPPRTGGLYNEQFF
TGTGCCAGTACCCCACCCCGAACAGGGGGCTTGTACAATGAGCAGTTCTTC
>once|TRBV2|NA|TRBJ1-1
CASTWSTEAFF
TGTGCCAGCACCTGGAGTACTGAAGCTTTCTTT
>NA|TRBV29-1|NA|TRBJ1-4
CSVGQGLTNEKLFF
TGCAGCGTCGGGCAGGGTTTAACTAATGAAAAACTGTTTTTT
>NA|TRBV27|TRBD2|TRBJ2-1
CLSSGRYNEQFF
TGTCTCTCTAGCGGGAGATACAATGAGCAGTTCTTC
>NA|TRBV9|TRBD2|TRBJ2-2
CASSVIAGGANTGELFF
TGTGCCAGCAGCGTTATCGCGGGGGGGGCGAACACCGGGGAGCTGTTTTTT
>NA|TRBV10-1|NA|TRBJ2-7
CASSERESLYEQYF
TGCGCCAGCAGTGAGAGGGAGAGCCTATACGAGCAGTACTTC
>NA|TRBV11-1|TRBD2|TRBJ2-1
CASSKHTSGGYNEQFF
TGTGCCAGCAGCAAACACACTAGCGGGGGGTACAATGAGCAGTTCTTC
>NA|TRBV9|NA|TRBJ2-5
CASGGIKTQYF
TGTGCCAGCGGAGGGATAAAGACCCAGTACTTC
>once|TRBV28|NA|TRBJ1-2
CASNSGVYGYTF
TGTGCCAGCAACTCAGGGGTCTATGGCTACACCTTC
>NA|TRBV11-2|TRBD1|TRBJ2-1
CASSYRGPGGNEQFF
TGTGCCAGCAGCTACCGAGGGCCAGGGGGCAATGAGCAGTTCTTC
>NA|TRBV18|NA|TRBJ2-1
CASSAGDNEQFF
TGTGCCAGCTCAGCCGGAGACAATGAGCAGTTCTTC
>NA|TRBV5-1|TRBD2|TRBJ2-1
CASSPPSGNYNEQFF
TGCGCCAGCAGCCCGCCTAGCGGGAATTACAATGAGCAGTTCTTC
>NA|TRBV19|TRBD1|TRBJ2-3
CASSPDRGQGDTQYF
TGTGCCAGTAGTCCTGACAGGGGGCAAGGAGATACGCAGTATTTT
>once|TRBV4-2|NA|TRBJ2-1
CASSLSATPGAGNEQFF
TGTGCCAGCAGCCTTAGTGCTACTCCAGGGGCTGGCAATGAGCAGTTCTTC
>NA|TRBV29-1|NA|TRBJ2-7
CSVRRGGALGEQYF
TGCAGCGTCCGGCGGGGAGGAGCGCTCGGGGAGCAGTACTTC
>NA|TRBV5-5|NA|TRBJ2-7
CASSVGPTRIYEQYF
TGTGCCAGCAGCGTGGGTCCGACAAGAATCTACGAGCAGTACTTC
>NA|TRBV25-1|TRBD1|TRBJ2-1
CASSADRVEQFF
TGTGCCAGCAGTGCGGACAGGGTAGAGCAGTTCTTC
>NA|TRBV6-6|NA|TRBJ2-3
CASSYSTTYTDTQYF
TGTGCCAGCAGTTACTCCACTACTTACACAGATACGCAGTATTTT
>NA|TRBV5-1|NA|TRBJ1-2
CASSLQTTGERDGYTF
TGCGCCAGCAGCTTGCAGACCACGGGGGAGAGGGATGGCTACACCTTC
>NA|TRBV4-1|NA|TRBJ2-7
CASSQGMQGPFYEQYF
TGCGCCAGCAGCCAAGGGATGCAGGGTCCCTTCTACGAGCAGTACTTC
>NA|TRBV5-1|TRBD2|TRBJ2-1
CASSLRTSGGNEQFF
TGCGCCAGCAGCTTGAGGACTAGCGGGGGCAATGAGCAGTTCTTC
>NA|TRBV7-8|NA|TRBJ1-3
CATLPTQGLHSGNTIYF
TGTGCCACCCTTCCAACCCAGGGGCTCCACTCTGGAAACACCATATATTTT
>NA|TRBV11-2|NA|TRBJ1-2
CASSPYRSGNTF
TGTGCCAGCAGTCCTTACAGGAGTGGTAACACCTTC
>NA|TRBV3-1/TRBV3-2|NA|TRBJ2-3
CASSQSTPTFSTDTQYF
TGTGCCAGCAGCCAATCCACGCCGACTTTTAGCACAGATACGCAGTATTTT
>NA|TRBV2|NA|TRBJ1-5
CASSGQQLTNQPQHF
TGTGCCAGCAGTGGACAGCAACTCACCAATCAGCCCCAGCATTTT
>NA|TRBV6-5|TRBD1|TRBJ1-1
CASRRDRGNTEAFF
TGTGCCAGCAGGAGGGACAGAGGAAACACTGAAGCTTTCTTT
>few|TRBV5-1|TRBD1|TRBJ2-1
CASSLGQGGYNEQFF
TGCGCCAGCAGCTTAGGACAGGGGGGCTACAATGAGCAGTTCTTC
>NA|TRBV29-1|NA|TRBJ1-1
CSVRDGQGLTSTEAFF
TGCAGCGTAAGAGATGGTCAAGGACTCACGAGCACTGAAGCTTTCTTT
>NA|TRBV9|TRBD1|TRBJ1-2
CASSVGGQGFGYTF
TGTGCCAGCAGCGTAGGGGGACAGGGCTTCGGCTACACCTTC
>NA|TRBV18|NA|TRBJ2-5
CASSPPRQGIVETQYF
TGTGCCAGCTCACCACCAAGGCAGGGGATAGTCGAGACCCAGTACTTC
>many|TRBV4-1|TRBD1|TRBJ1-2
CASSQTTGIGGYTF
TGCGCCAGCAGCCAAACGACAGGGATTGGTGGCTACACCTTC
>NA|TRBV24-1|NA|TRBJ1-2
CATSDPQSKSYGYTF
TGTGCCACCAGTGACCCGCAGTCGAAGTCCTATGGCTACACCTTC
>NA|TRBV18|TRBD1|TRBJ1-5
CASSPLGTGWNSNQPQHF
TGTGCCAGCTCACCGCTGGGGACAGGCTGGAATAGCAATCAGCCCCAGCATTTT
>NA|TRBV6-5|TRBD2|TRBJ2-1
CASSPGTSGSNEQFF
TGTGCCAGCAGCCCCGGGACTAGCGGGAGCAATGAGCAGTTCTTC
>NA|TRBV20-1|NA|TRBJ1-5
CSASRGGDSNQPQHF
TGCAGTGCTAGTCGCGGGGGGGACAGCAATCAGCCCCAGCATTTT
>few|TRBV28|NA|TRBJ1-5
CASSNPGGSNQPQHF
TGTGCCAGCAGCAATCCCGGGGGTAGCAATCAGCCCCAGCATTTT
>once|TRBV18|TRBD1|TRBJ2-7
CASSATGTGVGEQYF
TGTGCCAGCTCAGCCACCGGGACAGGGGTTGGCGAGCAGTACTTC
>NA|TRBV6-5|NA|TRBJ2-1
CASTLNFQGNEQFF
TGTGCCAGCACCCTAAACTTCCAGGGTAATGAGCAGTTCTTC
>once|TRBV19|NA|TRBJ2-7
CASSIPGNYEQYF
TGTGCCAGTAGTATTCCAGGGAACTACGAGCAGTACTTC
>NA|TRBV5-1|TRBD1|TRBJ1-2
CASSTQGADGYTF
TGCGCCAGCAGCACACAGGGGGCGGACGGCTACACCTTC
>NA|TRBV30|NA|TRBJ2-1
CAWSPPGGGGAYNRFF
TGTGCCTGGAGTCCCCCCGGTGGAGGGGGCGCATATAATCGGTTCTTC
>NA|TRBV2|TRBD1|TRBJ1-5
CASSDGTGGRGNQPQHF
TGTGCCAGCAGTGACGGGACAGGGGGTCGGGGCAATCAGCCCCAGCATTTT
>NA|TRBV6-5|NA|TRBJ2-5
CASSYSMQSGQYF
TGTGCCAGCAGTTACTCGATGCAGTCGGGCCAGTACTTC
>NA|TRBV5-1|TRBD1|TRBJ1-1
CASSLGSGGFGTEAFF
TGCGCCAGCAGCTTGGGGTCAGGGGGCTTCGGGACTGAAGCTTTCTTT
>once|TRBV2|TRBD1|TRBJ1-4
CASSHTPGQAIWSNEKLFF
TGTGCCAGCAGCCATACTCCGGGACAGGCTATATGGTCGAATGAAAAACTGTTTTTT
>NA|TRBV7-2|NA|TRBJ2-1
CASSLARGRNEQFF
TGTGCCAGCAGCTTAGCGCGAGGGAGGAATGAGCAGTTCTTC
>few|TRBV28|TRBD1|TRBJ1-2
CASSTTRQGPNYGYTF
TGTGCCAGCAGTACCACTAGACAGGGGCCTAACTATGGCTACACCTTC
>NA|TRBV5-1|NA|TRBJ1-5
CASSLDGQPQHF
TGCGCCAGCAGCTTGGACGGTCAGCCCCAGCATTTT
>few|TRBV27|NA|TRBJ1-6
CASRLGGLLYNSPLHF
TGTGCCAGCAGATTGGGAGGACTGTTGTATAATTCACCCCTCCACTTT
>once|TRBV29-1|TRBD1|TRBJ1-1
CSGMTGSGTEAFF
TGCAGCGGAATGACAGGGAGTGGGACTGAAGCTTTCTTT
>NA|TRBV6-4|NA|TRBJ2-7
CASRIPGSYEQYF
TGTGCCAGCCGAATTCCGGGCTCCTACGAGCAGTACTTC
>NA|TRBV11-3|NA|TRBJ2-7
CARGGFPGPRVNEQYF
TGTGCCAGGGGGGGTTTTCCGGGACCCCGGGTAAACGAGCAGTACTTC